This TCR beta chain was sequenced in a study of T cells in Graves' hyperthyroidism and ophthalmopathy. Study-wide findings and caveats: Blood also carried most thyroid clonotypes expanded above 0.001. Separation of ophthalmopathy from stable hyperthyroidism was achieved by a 13 V-J model.

On this clonotype itself: Its cognate antigen is unknown.

The source material, RNA transcripts, was used to amplify TCR beta CDR3 regions. First-round RT-PCR targeting the TCR CDR3 was performed with the HTBI primer set. TCRdb analysed the multiplex PCR reads with MiXCR anew, one entry per CDR3 protein. Of around 300,000 distinct CDR3 sequences in the sample, about an eighth are singletons; the top ten hold 7.8%. CDR1 and CDR2 (germline): MNHNS, SASEGT. Trimming cost V 6 bases and J 2 bases, with 14 bases left between them. The CDR3 has 16 residues. The chain uses TRBV6-1 and TRBJ2-6; TRBD2 might be the D (6 bases). The sample taken for sequencing was blood. This sequence was found in a woman in her 30s with Graves' hyperthyroidism that later progressed to Graves' ophthalmopathy. The CDR3 DNA reads TGTGCCAGCAGCCCCGGGGGTGAGCCTGGGGCCAACGTCCTGACTTTC. Its translation is CASSPGGEPGANVLTF.